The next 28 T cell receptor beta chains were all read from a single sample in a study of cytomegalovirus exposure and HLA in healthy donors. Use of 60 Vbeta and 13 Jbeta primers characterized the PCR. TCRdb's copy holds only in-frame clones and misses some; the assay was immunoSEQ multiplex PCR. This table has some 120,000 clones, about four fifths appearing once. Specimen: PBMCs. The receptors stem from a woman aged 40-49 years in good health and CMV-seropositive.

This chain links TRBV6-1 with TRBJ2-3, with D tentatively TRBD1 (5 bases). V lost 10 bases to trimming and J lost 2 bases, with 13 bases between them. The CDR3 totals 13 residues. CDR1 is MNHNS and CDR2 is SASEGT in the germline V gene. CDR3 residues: CATYKGNTDTQYF. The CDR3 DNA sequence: TGTGCCACCTATAAGGGGAACACAGATACGCAGTATTTT.

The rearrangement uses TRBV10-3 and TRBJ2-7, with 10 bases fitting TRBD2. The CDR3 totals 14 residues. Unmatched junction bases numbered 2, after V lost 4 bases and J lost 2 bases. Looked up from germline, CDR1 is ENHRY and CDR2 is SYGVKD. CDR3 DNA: TGTGCCATCAGTGCTAGCGGGAGAGCCTACGAGCAGTACTTC. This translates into CAISASGRAYEQYF.

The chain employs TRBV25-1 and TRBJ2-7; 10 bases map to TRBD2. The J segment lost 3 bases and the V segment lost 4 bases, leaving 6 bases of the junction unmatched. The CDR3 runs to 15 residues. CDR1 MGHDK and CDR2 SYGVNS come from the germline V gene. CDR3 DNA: TGTGCCAGCAGTGCTTTCGGGACTAGCGTCTACGAGCAGTACTTC. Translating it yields CASSAFGTSVYEQYF.

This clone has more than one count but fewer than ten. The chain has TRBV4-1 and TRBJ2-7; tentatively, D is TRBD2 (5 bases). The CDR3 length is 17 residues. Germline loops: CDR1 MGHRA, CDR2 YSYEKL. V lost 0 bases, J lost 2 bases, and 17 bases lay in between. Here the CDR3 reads CASSQDQAERTTYEQYF. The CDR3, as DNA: TGCGCCAGCAGCCAAGATCAAGCGGAGCGGACCACCTACGAGCAGTACTTC.

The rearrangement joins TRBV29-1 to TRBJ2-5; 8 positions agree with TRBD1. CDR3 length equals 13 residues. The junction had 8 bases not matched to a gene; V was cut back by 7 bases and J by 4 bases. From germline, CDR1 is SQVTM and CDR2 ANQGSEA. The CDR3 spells CSALTGAGETQYF. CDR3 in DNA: TGCAGCGCTTTGACAGGGGCGGGAGAGACCCAGTACTTC.

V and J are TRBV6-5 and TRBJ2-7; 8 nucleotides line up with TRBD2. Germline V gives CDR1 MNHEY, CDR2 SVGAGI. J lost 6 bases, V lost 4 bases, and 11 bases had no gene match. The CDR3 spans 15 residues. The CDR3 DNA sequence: TGTGCCAGCAGTTTAGCGGGACTACAGGGTATCGAGCAGTACTTC. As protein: CASSLAGLQGIEQYF.

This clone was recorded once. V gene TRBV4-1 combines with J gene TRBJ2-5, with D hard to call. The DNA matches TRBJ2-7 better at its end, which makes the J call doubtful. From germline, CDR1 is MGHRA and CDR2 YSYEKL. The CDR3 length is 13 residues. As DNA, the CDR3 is TGCGCCAGCAGCCGCGTTTCCTCCTACGAGCAGTACTTC. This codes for CASSRVSSYEQYF.

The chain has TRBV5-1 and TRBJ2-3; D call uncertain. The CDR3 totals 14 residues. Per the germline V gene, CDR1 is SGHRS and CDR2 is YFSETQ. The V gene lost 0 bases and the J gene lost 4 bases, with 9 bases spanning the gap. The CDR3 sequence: CASSLALPADTQYF. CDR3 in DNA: TGCGCCAGCAGCTTGGCTCTCCCAGCAGATACGCAGTATTTT.

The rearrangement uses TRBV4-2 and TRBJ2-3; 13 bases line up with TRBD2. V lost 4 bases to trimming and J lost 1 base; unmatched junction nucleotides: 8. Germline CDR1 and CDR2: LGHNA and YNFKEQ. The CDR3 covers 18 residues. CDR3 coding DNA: TGTGCCAGCAGCCCTAGAACTAGCGGGAGGGGTGGCACAGATACGCAGTATTTT. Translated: CASSPRTSGRGGTDTQYF.

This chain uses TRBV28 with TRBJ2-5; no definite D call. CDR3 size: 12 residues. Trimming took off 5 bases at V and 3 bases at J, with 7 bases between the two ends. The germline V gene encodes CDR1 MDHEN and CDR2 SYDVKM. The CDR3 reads CASSQQEETQYF. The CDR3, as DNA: TGTGCCAGCAGTCAGCAGGAAGAGACCCAGTACTTC. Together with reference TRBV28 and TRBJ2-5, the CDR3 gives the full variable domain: DVKVTQSSRYLVKRTGEKVFLECVQDMDHENMFWYRQDPGLGLRLIYFSYDVKMKEKGDIPEGYSVSREKKERFSLILESASTNQTSMYLCASSQQEETQYFGPGTRLLVL.

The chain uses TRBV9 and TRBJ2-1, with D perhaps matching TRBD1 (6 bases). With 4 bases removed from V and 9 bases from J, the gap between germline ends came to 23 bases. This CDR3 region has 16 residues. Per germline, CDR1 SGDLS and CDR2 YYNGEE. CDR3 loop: CASSPTGQGSISEQFF. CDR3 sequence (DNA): TGTGCCAGCAGCCCAACGGGCCAGGGGAGTATTAGTGAGCAGTTCTTC.

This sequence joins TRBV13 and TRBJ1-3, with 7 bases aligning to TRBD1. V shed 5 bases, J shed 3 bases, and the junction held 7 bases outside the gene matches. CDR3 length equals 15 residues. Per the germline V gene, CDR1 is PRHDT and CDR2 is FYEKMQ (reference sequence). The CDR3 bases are TGTGCCAGCAGCATAAGACAGGGAATTGGAAACACCATATATTTT. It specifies CASSIRQGIGNTIYF. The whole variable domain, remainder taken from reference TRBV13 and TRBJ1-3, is AAGVIQSPRHLIKEKRETATLKCYPIPRHDTVYWYQQGPGQDPQFLISFYEKMQSDKGSIPDRFSAQQFSDYHSELNMSSLELGDSALYFCASSIRQGIGNTIYFGEGSWLTVV.

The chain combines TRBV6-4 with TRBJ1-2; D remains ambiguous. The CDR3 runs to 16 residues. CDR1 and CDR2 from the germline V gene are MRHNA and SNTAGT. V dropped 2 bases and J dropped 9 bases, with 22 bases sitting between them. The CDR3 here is CASSDDPGGLWNRYTF. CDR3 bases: TGTGCCAGCAGTGACGACCCTGGCGGCCTATGGAATCGCTACACCTTC.

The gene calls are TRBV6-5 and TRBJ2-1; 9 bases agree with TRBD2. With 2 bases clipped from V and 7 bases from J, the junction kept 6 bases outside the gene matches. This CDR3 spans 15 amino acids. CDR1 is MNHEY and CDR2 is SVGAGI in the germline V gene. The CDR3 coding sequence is TGTGCCAGCAGTTACGGAGCGGGAGGTGGGAATGAGCAGTTCTTC. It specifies CASSYGAGGGNEQFF.

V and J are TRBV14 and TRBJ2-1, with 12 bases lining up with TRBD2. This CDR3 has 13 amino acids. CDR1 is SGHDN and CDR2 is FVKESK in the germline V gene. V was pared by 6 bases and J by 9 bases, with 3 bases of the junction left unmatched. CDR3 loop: CASSSGLAGEQFF. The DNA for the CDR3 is TGTGCCAGCAGTTCGGGACTAGCGGGTGAGCAGTTCTTC.

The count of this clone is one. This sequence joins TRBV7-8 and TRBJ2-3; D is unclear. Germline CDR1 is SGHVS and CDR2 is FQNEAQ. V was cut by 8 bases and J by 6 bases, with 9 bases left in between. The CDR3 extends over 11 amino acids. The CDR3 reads CASELSDTQYF. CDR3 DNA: TGTGCCAGCGAGCTGTCTGATACGCAGTATTTT.

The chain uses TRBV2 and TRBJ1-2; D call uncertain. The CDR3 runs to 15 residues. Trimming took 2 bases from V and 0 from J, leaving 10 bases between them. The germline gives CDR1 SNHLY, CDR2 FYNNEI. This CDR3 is CASSESWGANYGYTF. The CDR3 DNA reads TGTGCCAGCAGTGAATCCTGGGGAGCTAACTATGGCTACACCTTC.

The CDR3 here is CASSKEGGVAGHTGELFF. As DNA, the CDR3 is TGTGCCAGCAGCAAAGAGGGGGGGGTTGCGGGTCACACCGGGGAGCTGTTTTTT. This chain uses TRBV21-1 with TRBJ2-2; TRBD2 is the table's D call and was not checked against the DNA. TRBV21-1 is described as a pseudogene. This CDR3 has 18 residues.

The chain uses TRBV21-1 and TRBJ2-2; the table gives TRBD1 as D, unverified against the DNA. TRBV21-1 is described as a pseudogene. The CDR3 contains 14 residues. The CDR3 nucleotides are TGTGCCAGCAGCAAAGGGGCCAGGACCGGGGAGCTGTTTTTT. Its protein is CASSKGARTGELFF.

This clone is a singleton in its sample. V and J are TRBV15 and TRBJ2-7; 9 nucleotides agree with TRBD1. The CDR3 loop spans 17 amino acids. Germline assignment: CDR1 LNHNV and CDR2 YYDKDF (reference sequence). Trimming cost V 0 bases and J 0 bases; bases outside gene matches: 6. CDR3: CATSRDADRGISYEQYF. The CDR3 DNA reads TGTGCCACCAGCAGAGATGCCGACAGGGGGATCTCCTACGAGCAGTACTTC.

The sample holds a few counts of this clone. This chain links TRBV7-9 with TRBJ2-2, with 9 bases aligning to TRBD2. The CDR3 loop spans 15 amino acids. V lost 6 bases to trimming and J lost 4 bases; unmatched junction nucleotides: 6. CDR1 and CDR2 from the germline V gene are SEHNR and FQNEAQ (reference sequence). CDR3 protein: CASSPASGITGELFF. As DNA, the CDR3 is TGTGCCAGCAGTCCCGCTAGCGGGATCACCGGGGAGCTGTTTTTT.

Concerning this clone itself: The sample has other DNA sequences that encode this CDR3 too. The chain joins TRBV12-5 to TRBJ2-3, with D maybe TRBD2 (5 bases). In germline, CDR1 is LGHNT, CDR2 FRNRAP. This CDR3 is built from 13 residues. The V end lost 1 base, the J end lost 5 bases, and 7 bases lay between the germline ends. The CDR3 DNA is TGTGCTAGTGGTTTGGCGGGGATAGATACGCAGTATTTT. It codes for CASGLAGIDTQYF.

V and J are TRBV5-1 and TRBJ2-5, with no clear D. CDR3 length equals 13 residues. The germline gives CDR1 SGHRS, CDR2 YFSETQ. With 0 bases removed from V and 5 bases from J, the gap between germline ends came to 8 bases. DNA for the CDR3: TGCGCCAGCAGCTTGGAATCCAGGGAGACCCAGTACTTC. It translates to CASSLESRETQYF.

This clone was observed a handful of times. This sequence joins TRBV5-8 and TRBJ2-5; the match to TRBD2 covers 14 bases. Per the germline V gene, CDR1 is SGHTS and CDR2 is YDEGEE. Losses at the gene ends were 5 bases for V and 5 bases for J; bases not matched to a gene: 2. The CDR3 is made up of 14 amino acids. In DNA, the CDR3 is TGTGCCAGCAGGACTAGCGGGAGGGCCGAGACCCAGTACTTC. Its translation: CASRTSGRAETQYF.

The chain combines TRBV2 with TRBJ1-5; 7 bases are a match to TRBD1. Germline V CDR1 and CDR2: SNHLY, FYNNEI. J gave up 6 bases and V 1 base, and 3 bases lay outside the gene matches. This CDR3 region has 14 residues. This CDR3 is CASSEEGAGQPQHF. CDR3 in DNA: TGTGCCAGCAGTGAAGAGGGGGCTGGTCAGCCCCAGCATTTT.

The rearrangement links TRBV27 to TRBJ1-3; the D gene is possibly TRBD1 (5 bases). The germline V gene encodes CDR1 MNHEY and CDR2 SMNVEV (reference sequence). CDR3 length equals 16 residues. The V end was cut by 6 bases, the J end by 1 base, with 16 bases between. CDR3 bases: TGTGCCAGCAGCCGTCAGGGTCTGCAATCTGGAAACACCATATATTTT. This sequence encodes CASSRQGLQSGNTIYF.

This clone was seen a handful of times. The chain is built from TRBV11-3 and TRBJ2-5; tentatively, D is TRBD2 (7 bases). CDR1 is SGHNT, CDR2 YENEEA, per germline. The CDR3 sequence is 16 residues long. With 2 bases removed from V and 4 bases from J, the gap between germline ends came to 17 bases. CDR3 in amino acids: CASSLKLGGGRETQYF. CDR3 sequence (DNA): TGTGCCAGCAGCTTAAAGTTGGGGGGGGGCCGAGAGACCCAGTACTTC.

CDR3 protein: CAAWTSGTDTQYF. CDR3 nucleotides: TGTGCCGCCTGGACTAGCGGCACAGATACGCAGTATTTT. The chain joins TRBV28 to TRBJ2-3, with 9 bases matching TRBD2. Germline loops: CDR1 MDHEN, CDR2 SYDVKM. With 11 bases clipped from V and 1 base from J, the junction kept 4 bases outside the gene matches. This CDR3 is built from 13 residues.